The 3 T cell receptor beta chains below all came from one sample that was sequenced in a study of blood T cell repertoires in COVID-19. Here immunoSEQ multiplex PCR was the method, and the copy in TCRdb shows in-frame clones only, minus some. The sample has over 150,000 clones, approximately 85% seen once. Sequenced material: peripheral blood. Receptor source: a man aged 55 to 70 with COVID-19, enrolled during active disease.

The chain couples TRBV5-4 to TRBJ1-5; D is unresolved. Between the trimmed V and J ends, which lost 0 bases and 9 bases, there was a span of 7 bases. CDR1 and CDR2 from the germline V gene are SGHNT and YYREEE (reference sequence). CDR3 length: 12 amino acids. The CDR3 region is CASSLDLGPQHF. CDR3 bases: TGTGCCAGCAGCTTGGATCTCGGGCCCCAGCATTTT.

In DNA, the CDR3 is TGTGCCAGCAGCTACCCTCAGGGTGGGAACACTGAAGCTTTCTTT. It specifies CASSYPQGGNTEAFF. This chain uses TRBV11-3 with TRBJ1-1; perhaps TRBD1 as D (5 bases). The CDR3 is made up of 15 amino acids. V shed 4 bases and J shed 1 base, with 13 bases lying between them. In germline, CDR1 is SGHNT, CDR2 YENEEA.

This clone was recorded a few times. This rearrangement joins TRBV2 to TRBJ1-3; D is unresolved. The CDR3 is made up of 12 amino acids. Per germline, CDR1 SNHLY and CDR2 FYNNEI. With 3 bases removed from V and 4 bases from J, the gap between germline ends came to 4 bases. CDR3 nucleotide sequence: TGTGCCAGCAGTGATCTCGGAAACACCATATATTTT. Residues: CASSDLGNTIYF.